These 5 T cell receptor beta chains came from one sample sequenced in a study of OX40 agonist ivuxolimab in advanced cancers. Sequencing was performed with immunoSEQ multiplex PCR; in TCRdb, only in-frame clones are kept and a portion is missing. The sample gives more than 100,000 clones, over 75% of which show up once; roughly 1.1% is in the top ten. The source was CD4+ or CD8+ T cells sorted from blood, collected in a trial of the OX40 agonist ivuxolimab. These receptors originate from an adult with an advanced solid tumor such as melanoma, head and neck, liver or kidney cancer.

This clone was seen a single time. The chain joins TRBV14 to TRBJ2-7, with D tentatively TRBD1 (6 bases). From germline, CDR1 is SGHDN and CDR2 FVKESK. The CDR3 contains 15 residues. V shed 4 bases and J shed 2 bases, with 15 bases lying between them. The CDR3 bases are TGTGCCAGCAGCCCGCAGGGGAGAATAACCTACGAGCAGTACTTC. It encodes CASSPQGRITYEQYF.

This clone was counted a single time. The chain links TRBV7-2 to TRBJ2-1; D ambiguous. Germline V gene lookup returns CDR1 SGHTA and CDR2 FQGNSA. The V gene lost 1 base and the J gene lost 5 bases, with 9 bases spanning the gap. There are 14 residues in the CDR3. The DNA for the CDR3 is TGTGCCAGCAGCTTAGTGTCGAGGAACAATGAGCAGTTCTTC. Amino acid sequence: CASSLVSRNNEQFF.

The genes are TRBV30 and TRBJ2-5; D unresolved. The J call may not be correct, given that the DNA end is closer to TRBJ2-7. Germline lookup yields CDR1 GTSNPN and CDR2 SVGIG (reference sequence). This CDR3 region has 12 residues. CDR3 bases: TGTGCCTGGAGTCGTACCAACCTCGAGCAGTACTTC. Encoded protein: CAWSRTNLEQYF.

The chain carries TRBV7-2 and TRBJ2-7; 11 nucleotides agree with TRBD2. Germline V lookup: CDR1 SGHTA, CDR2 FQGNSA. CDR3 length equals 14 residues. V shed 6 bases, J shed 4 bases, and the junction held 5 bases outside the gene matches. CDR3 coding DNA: TGTGCCAGCAGGCGACTAGCGGGAACTTACGAGCAGTACTTC. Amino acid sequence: CASRRLAGTYEQYF.

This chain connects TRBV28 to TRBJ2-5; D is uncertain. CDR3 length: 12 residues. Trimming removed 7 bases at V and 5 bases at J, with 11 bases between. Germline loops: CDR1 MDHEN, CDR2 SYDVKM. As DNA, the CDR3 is TGTGCCAGCAATGCAGTCTTCGAGACCCAGTACTTC. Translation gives CASNAVFETQYF.